This record looks at one T cell receptor (beta chain) sequence and its context. The data are from a study of shared clonotypes between healthy human individuals. CDR3 length: 14 residues. After removal of 5 bases from V and 6 bases from J, the junction contained 10 bases not matched to a gene. CDR1 and CDR2 from the germline V gene are MNHNS and SASEGT. The repertoire was sequenced with immunoSEQ multiplex PCR; TCRdb's copy has only in-frame clones and lacks some. This sample carries more than 2 million clones, more than 90% of them seen once, and the ten largest clones take around 0.13%. This clonotype was obtained from a man aged 18 to 30 in good health. The material sequenced was naive CD4+ T cells sorted from blood. Subset indicated: CD45RA+ positively selected. This chain links TRBV6-1 with TRBJ2-7; 7 bases are a match to TRBD2. This CDR3 reads CASSTGTTNTEQYF. CDR3 coding DNA: TGTGCCAGCAGTACGGGGACTACCAACACCGAGCAGTACTTC.